Here is one T cell receptor (beta chain) with its context. The antigen this receptor binds is unknown. Base-call qualities are not available, and no considerably larger clone is one nucleotide away. These data originate in a study of CD8 T cells in Susac syndrome (dated by TCRdb to 2018 to 2020). Looking at the study overall: Repertoire sequencing was used to test whether CD8+ T cell activation and differentiation in Susac syndrome was antigen driven. The study compared CD8+ T cell repertoire clonality among 12 healthy donors, around 14 Susac syndrome patients and fewer than 19 multiple sclerosis patients.

V lost 5 bases and J lost 0 bases, and the count of bases not matched to a germline gene is 5. Its CDR3 holds 15 amino acids, cysteine through phenylalanine. Left in the record is the CDR3 DNA by itself, 45 bases read in frame from the first base. The germline V gene gives CDR1 as SGHAT and CDR2 as FQNNGV. RNA was extracted using the RNeasy kit, and roughly 0.5 to 1 ug of the RNA was reverse transcribed with random hexamers. TCR beta CDR3 regions were amplified with the immunoSEQ multiplex PCR assay covering 54 Vbeta and 13 Jbeta segments. PCR amplification bias was corrected by using a synthetic template baseline for primer optimization and computational correction. Regarding the original processing steps: Only productive sequences were kept, with reads annotated to V, D and J genes according to IMGT and analyzed in immunoSEQ Analyzer. Clonality was computed as one minus Shannon entropy normalized by log2 of the number of productive unique sequences. For each patient and control, public and private clones were evaluated among the 100 most prevalent clones. A clone was defined as Susac-specific if it was absent from the healthy and MS cohorts, from roughly 990 published viral clones and from other ImmuneACCESS disease sequences. The public reads were reanalyzed by TCRdb: fastp trimming at Q25, MiXCR alignment, in-frame beta chains only. Every entry covers one CDR3 protein and lists the most common genes and DNA from its rows. The V and J calls were not made by the authors but by TCRdb's processing. The sample table shows 250,000 to 300,000 distinct CDR3 sequences, and around 91% are seen once. The ten largest clones capture around 0.2% of the sample.

On the study overall, not on this receptor specifically: The number of individuals in the TCR sequencing and HLA analysis was recognized as being relatively small.

Peripheral blood CD8+ and CD4+ T cells from healthy donors, Susac syndrome patients and multiple sclerosis patients were profiled by high-throughput TCR beta sequencing. Multiple sclerosis controls were treatment-naive patients with stable or active relapsing-remitting disease fulfilling revised McDonald criteria. CD8+ TEMRA cells were enriched by FACS, while bulk CD8+ and CD4+ T cells were purified by magnetic negative isolation. Blood was collected in EDTA tubes and processed within 24 hours, with PBMCs isolated through density gradient centrifugation. PBMCs intended for TCR sequencing were cryopreserved in liquid nitrogen and were subsequently thawed in a 37 degrees C water bath. The sorted or isolated CD4+, CD8+ and CD8+ TEMRA cells had a purity of 90% or higher.

The clonotype was recovered from a human donor with multiple sclerosis. Sequencing was done on a sample of CD8+ T cells from PBMCs. Recombination joined TRBV11-2 with TRBJ2-3; 7 junctional bases match TRBD2. The DNA sequence is as follows: TGTGCCAGCAGCGCAGCGGGGTCTAGCACAGATACGCAGTATTTT. This encodes CASSAAGSSTDTQYF.